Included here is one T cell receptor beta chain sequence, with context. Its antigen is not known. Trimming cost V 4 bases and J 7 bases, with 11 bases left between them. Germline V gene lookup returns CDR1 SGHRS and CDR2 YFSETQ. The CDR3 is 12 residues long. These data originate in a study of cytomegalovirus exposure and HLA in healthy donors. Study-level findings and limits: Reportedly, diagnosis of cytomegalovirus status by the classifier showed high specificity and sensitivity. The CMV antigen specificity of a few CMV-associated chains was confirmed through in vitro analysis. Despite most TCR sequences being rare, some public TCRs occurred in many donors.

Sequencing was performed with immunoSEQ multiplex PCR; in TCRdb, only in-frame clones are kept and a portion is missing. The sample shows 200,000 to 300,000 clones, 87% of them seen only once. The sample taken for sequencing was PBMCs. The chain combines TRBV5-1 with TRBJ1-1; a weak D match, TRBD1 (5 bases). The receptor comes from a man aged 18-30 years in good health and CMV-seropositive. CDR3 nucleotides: TGCGCCAGCAGCAGAGAGGGGAGTGAAGCTTTCTTT. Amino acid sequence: CASSREGSEAFF.